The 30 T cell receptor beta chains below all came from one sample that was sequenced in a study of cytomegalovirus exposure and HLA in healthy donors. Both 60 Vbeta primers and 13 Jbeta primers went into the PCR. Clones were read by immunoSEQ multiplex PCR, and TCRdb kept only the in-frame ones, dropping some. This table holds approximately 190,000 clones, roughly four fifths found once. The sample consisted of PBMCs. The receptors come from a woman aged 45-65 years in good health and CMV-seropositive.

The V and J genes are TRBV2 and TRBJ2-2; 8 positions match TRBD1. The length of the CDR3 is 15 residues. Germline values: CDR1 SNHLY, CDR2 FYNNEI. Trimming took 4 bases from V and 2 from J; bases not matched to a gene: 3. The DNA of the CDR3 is TGTGCCAGCAGTGGACAGGGGAGAAACACCGGGGAGCTGTTTTTT. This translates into CASSGQGRNTGELFF.

The CDR3 spells CASSPLSPSGGSEQFF. In DNA, the CDR3 is TGTGCCAGCTCACCTCTTTCCCCTAGCGGGGGGTCTGAGCAGTTCTTC. The chain joins TRBV18 to TRBJ2-1, with TRBD2 matching over 11 bases. The germline V gene has CDR1 KGHSH and CDR2 LQKENI. The CDR3 covers 16 residues. V lost 3 bases to trimming and J lost 9 bases; unmatched junction nucleotides: 10.

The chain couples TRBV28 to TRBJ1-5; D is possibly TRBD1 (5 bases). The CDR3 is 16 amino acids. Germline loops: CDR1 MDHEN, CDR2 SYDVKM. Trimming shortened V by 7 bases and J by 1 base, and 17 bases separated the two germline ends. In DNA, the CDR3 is TGTGCCAGCACCCCGGTCGGGGGTCAGAGCAATCAGCCCCAGCATTTT. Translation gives CASTPVGGQSNQPQHF.

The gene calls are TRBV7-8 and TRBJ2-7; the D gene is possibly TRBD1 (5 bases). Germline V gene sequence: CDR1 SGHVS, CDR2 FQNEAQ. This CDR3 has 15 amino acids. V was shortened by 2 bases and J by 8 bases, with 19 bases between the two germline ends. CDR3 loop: CASSLSPPRTPKQYF. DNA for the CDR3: TGTGCCAGCAGCTTATCCCCCCCCAGGACACCGAAGCAGTACTTC.

The CDR3 DNA sequence: TGCGCCAGCAGCCAAGAGGCTAGCGGGAGCCCCGGCTACGAGCAGTACTTC. This encodes CASSQEASGSPGYEQYF. The chain is built from TRBV4-1 and TRBJ2-7; 10 bases are a match to TRBD2. Germline V gene lookup returns CDR1 MGHRA and CDR2 YSYEKL. This CDR3 is built from 17 residues. Trimming took 0 bases from V and 3 from J; bases not matched to a gene: 8.

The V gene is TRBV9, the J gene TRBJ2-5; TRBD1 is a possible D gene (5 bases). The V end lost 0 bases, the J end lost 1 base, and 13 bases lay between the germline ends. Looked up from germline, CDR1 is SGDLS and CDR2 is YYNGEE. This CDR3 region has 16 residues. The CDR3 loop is CASSVGVRVAQETQYF. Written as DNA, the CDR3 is TGTGCCAGCAGCGTAGGGGTCAGGGTAGCCCAAGAGACCCAGTACTTC.

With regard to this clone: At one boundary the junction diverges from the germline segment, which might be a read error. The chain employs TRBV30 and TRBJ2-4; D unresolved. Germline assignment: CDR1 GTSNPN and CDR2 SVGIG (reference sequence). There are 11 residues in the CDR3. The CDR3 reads CAWSVGEVINF. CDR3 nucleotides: TGTGCCTGGAGTGTAGGAGAGGTTATCAACTTC.

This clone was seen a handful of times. The CDR3 sequence is CASSEWGEQYF. As DNA, the CDR3 is TGTGCCAGCAGTGAATGGGGGGAGCAGTACTTC. The rearrangement joins TRBV25-1 to TRBJ2-5; maybe TRBD2 (6 bases). With 1 base removed from V and 11 bases from J, the gap between germline ends came to 8 bases. Germline-derived CDR1 and CDR2 are MGHDK and SYGVNS. The CDR3 has 11 residues.

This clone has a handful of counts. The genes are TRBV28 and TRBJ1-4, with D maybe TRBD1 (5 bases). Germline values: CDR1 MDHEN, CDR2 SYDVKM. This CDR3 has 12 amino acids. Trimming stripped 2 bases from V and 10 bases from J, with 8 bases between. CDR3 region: CASSLDSSKLFF. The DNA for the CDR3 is TGTGCCAGCAGTTTAGACAGCTCAAAACTGTTTTTT.

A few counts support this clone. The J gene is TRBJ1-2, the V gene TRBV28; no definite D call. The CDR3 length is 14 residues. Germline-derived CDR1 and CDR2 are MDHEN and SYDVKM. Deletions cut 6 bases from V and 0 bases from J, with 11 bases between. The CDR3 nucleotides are TGTGCCAGCAGCCGCGACATGTCTAACTATGGCTACACCTTC. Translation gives CASSRDMSNYGYTF.

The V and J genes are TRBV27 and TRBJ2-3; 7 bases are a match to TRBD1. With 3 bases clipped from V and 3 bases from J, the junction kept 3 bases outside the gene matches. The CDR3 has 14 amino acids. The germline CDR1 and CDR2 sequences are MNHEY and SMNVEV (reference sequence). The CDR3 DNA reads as TGTGCCAGCAGTTTCAGCAGGGGGACAGATACGCAGTATTTT. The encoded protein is CASSFSRGTDTQYF.

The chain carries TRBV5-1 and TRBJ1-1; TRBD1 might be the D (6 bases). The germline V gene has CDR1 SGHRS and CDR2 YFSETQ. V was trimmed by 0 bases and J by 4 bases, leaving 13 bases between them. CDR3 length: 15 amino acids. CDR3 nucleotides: TGCGCCAGCAGCTTGGAGGGTGGGGGGGCCACTGAAGCTTTCTTT. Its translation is CASSLEGGGATEAFF.

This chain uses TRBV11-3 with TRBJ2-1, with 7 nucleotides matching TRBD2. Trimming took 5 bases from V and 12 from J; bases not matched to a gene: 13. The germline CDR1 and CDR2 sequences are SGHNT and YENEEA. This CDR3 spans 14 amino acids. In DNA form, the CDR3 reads TGTGCCAGCAGCCCGATGGGAGGGACTGTAGCGCAGTTCTTC. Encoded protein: CASSPMGGTVAQFF.

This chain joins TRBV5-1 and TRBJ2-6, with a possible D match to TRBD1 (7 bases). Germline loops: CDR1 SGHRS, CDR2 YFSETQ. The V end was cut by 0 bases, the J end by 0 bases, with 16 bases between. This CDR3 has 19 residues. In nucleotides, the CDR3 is TGCGCCAGCAGCTTGGCCGGGGGACAGCGTTACTCTGGGGCCAACGTCCTGACTTTC. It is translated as CASSLAGGQRYSGANVLTF.

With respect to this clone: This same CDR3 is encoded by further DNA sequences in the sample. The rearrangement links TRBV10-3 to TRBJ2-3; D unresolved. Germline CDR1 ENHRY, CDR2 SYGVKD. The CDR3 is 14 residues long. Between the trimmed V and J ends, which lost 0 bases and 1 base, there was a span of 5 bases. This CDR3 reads CAISESTGTDTQYF. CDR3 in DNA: TGTGCCATCAGTGAGTCCACAGGCACAGATACGCAGTATTTT.

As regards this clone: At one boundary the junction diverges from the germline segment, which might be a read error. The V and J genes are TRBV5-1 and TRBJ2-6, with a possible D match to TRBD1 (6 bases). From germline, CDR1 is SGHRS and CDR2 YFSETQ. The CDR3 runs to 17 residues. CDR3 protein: CASSSPWTASGANGLTF. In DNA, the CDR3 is TGCGCCAGCAGCTCCCCGTGGACAGCCTCTGGGGCCAACGGCCTGACTTTC.

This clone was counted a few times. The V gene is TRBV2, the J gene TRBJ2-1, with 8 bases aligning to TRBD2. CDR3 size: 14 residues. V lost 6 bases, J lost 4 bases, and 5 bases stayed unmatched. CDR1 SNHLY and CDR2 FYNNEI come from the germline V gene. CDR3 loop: CASRPAGVYNEQFF. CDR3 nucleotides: TGTGCCAGCAGGCCAGCGGGGGTATACAATGAGCAGTTCTTC.

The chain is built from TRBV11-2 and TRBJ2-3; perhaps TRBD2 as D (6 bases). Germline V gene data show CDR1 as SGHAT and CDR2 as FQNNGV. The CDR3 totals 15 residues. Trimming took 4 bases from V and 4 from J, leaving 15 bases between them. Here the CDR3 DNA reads TGTGCCAGCAGCTCCCCCAGGACTAAGTCAGATACGCAGTATTTT. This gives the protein CASSSPRTKSDTQYF.

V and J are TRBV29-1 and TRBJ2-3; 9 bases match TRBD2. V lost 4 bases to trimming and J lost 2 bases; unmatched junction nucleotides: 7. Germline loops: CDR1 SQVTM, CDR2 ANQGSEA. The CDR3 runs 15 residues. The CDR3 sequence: CSVARTSAVTDTQYF. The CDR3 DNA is TGCAGCGTTGCTAGGACTAGCGCTGTCACAGATACGCAGTATTTT.

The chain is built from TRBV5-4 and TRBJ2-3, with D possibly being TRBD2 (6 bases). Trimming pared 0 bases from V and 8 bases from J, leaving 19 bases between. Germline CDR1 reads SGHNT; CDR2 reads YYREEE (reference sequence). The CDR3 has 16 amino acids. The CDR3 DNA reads TGTGCCAGCAGCTTGGGAGGGCTAGCGCCCCGCGGTACGCAGTATTTT. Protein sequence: CASSLGGLAPRGTQYF.

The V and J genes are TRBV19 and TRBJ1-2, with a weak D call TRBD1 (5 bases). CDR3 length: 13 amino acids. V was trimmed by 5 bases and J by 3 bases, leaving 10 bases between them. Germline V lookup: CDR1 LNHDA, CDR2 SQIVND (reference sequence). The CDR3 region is CASSPVGDYGYTF. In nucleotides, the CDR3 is TGTGCCAGTAGTCCCGTAGGGGACTATGGCTACACCTTC. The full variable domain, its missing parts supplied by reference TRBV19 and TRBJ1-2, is DGGITQSPKYLFRKEGQNVTLSCEQNLNHDAMYWYRQDPGQGLRLIYYSQIVNDFQKGDIAEGYSVSREKKESFPLTVTSAQKNPTAFYLCASSPVGDYGYTFGSGTRLTVV.

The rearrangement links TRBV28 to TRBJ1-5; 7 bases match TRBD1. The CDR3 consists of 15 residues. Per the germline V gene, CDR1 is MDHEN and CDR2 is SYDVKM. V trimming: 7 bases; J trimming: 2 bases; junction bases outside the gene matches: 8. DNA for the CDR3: TGTGCCAGCACCCCCTGGGACAGCCGCAATCAGCCCCAGCATTTT. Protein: CASTPWDSRNQPQHF.

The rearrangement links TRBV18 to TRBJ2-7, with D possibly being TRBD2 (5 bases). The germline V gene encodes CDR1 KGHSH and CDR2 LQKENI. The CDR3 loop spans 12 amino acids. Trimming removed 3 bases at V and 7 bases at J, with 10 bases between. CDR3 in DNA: TGTGCCAGCTCACCTGCGTCGGGGGAGCAGTACTTC. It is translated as CASSPASGEQYF.

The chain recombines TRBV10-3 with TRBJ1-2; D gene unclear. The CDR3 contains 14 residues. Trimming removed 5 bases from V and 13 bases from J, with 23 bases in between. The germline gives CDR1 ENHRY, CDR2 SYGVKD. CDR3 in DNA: TGTGCCATCAGTAAGGACGGGAACGGAGGGATATTCACCTTC. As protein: CAISKDGNGGIFTF.

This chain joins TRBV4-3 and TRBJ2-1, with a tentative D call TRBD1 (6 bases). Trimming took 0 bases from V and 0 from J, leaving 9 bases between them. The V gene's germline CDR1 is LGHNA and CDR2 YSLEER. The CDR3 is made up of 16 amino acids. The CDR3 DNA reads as TGCGCCAGCAGCCAAGAGCGACAGGTCTCCTACAATGAGCAGTTCTTC. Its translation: CASSQERQVSYNEQFF.

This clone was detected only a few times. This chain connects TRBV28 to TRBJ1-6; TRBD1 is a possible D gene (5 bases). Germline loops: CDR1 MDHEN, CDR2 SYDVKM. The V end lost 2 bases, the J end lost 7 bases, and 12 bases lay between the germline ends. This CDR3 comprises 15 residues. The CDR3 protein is CASSLIDGGNSPLHF. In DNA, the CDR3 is TGTGCCAGCAGTTTAATCGACGGGGGGAATTCACCCCTCCACTTT.

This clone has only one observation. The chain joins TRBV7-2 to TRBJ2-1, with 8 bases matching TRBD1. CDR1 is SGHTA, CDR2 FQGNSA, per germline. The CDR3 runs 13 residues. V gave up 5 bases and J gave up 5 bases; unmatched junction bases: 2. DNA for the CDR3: TGTGCCAGCAGCCGGACAGGGAACAATGAGCAGTTCTTC. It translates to CASSRTGNNEQFF.

The CDR3 spells CAWGTGTGAYEQYF. CDR3 DNA: TGTGCCTGGGGCACCGGGACAGGGGCCTACGAGCAGTACTTC. The V call is TRBV30, the J call TRBJ2-7, with TRBD1 matching 10 bases. Germline V CDR1 and CDR2: GTSNPN, SVGIG (reference sequence). The length of the CDR3 is 14 residues. V lost 5 bases and J lost 2; bases outside the gene matches: 6. The full variable domain, rest sourced from reference TRBV30 and TRBJ2-7, is SQTIHQWPATLVQPVGSPLSLECTVEGTSNPNLYWYRQAAGRGLQLLFYSVGIGQISSEVPQNLSASRPQDRQFILSSKKLLLSDSGFYLCAWGTGTGAYEQYFGPGTRLTVT.

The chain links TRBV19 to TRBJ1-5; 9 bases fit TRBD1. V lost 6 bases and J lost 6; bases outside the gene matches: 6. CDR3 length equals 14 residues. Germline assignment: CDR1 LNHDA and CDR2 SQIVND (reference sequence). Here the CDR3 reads CASSPGQGRQPQHF. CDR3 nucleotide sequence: TGTGCCAGTAGCCCCGGACAGGGGCGTCAGCCCCAGCATTTT.

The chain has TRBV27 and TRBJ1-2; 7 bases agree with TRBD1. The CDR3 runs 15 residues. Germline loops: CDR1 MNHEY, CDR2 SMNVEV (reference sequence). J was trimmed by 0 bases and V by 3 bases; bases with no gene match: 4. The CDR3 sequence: CASSLAGTANYGYTF. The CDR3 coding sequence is TGTGCCAGCAGTTTGGCCGGGACAGCTAACTATGGCTACACCTTC.